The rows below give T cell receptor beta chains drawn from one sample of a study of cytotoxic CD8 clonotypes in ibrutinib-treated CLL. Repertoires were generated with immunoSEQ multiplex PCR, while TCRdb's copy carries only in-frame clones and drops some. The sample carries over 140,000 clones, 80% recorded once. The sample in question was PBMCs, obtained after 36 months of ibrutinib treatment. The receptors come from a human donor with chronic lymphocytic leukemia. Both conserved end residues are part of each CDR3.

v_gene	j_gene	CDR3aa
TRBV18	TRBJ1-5	CASSPRDGDQPQHF
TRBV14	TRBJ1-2	CASSQAGSSVYGYTF
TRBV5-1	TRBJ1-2	CASSKGTDLFYGYTF
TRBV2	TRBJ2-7	CAGSGSYEQYF
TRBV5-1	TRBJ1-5	CASSYQGGQPQHF
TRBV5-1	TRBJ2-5	CASSLGASGNQETQYF
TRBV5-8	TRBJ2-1	CASSHSPLTSYNEQFF
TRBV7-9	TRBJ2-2	CASSHSNWNTGELFF
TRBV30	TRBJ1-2	CAWSVKSRGRYTF
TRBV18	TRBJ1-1	CASSPGQENTEAFF
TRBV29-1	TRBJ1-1	CSVSRGFRTMNTEAFF
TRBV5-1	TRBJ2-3	CASSLLAGGLGTDTQYF
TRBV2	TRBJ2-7	CASSVGDRVYEQYF
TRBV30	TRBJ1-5	CAWSVSTGQPQHF
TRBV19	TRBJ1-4	CASSRTGTNEKLFF
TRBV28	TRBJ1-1	CASSSYRGINTEAFF
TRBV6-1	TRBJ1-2	CASSDETGRVYGYTF
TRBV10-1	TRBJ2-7	CASSENRYEQYF
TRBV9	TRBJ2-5	CASSVGWREGGKETQYF
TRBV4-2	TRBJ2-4	CASSQAIGSYIQYF
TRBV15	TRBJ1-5	CATSRGGVGQPQHF
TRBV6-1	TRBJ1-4	CASTATFNEKLFF
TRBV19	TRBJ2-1	CASSIGWNEQFF
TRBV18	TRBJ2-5	CASSPRTSGSRETQYF
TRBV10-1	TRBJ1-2	CASSWGRRDGYTF
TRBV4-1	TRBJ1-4	CASSPRSGLGEKLFF
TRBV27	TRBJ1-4	CASLRLTGTNEKLFF
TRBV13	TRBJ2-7	CASSLRPRGGEQYF
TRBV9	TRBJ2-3	CASSVVGTGITDTQYF
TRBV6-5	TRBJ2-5	CASSLLGAGVETQYF
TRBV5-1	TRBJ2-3	CASSLAGGGNTQYF
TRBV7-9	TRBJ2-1	CASSLDPPGHGYNEQFF
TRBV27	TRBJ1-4	CASSFGRGVFIEKLFF
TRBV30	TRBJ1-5	CAWSRGRRPFSNQPQHF
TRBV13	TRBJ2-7	CASSYKTSGRGQYF
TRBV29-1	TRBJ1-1	CSSSGGGITDGAFF
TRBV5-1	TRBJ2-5	CASSPSIGVGRETQYF